This T cell receptor (beta chain) was sequenced in a study of blood T cell repertoires in COVID-19. The germline CDR1 and CDR2 sequences are SNHLY and FYNNEI. V was clipped by 8 bases and J by 4 bases, with 15 bases between them. The length of the CDR3 is 14 residues. Using immunoSEQ multiplex PCR, the repertoire was profiled, and TCRdb retains in-frame clones only, with some absent. This sample has 45,000 to 65,000 clones, with more than 65% found just once. V usage is TRBV2 and J usage is TRBJ2-1; a weak D match, TRBD1 (5 bases). Sequenced: peripheral blood. The source is a human donor in a cohort sampled during active COVID-19. DNA of the CDR3: TGTGCCAGCTGGGGCAGTAGGGATTACAATGAGCAGTTCTTC. Translation: CASWGSRDYNEQFF.